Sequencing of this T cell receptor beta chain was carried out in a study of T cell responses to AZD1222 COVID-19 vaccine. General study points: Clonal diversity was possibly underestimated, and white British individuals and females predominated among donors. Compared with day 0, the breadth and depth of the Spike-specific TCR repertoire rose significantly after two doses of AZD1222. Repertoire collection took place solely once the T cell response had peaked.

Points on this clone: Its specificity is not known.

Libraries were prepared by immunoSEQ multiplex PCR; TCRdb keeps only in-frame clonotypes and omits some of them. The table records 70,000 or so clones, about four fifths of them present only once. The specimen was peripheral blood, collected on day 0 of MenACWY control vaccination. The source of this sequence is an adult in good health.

CDR3 sequence: CASSRGLAGGPWGTDTQYF. CDR3 DNA: TGCGCCAGCAGCCGCGGACTAGCGGGAGGGCCCTGGGGCACAGATACGCAGTATTTT. The chain has TRBV5-1 and TRBJ2-3, with 15 nucleotides matching TRBD2. The germline V gene encodes CDR1 SGHRS and CDR2 YFSETQ. Trimming at V came to 4 bases and at J to 1 base, leaving 10 bases not matched to a gene. The length of the CDR3 is 19 residues.